This entry concerns a single T cell receptor (beta chain). Trimming removed 0 bases at V and 2 bases at J, with 5 bases between. Per germline, CDR1 SGDLS and CDR2 YYNGEE. This CDR3 has 13 amino acids. This record comes from a study of blood T cell repertoires in COVID-19. Background on the study: From the United States, Italy and Spain came samples of acute and convalescent COVID-19. Sources were T cells, B-cell-depleted T cells, or PBMCs; the material itself was cDNA or gDNA.

Per the original data handling: Cell counts per sample came from amplifying reference gene primers. Method: immunoSEQ multiplex PCR; TCRdb's copy keeps in-frame clones and lacks some. V, J and clone size are taken as reported in that table, and D and trimming were inferred from the DNA itself. The repertoire holds 150,000 or so clones, with 75% to 85% as singletons. The sample consisted of peripheral blood. The sequence was obtained from a woman of 80 years or more with active or convalescent COVID-19. The chain combines TRBV9 with TRBJ1-2; maybe TRBD1 (5 bases). This chain's CDR3 is CASSVAGNYGYTF. CDR3 in DNA: TGTGCCAGCAGCGTAGCAGGGAACTATGGCTACACCTTC.